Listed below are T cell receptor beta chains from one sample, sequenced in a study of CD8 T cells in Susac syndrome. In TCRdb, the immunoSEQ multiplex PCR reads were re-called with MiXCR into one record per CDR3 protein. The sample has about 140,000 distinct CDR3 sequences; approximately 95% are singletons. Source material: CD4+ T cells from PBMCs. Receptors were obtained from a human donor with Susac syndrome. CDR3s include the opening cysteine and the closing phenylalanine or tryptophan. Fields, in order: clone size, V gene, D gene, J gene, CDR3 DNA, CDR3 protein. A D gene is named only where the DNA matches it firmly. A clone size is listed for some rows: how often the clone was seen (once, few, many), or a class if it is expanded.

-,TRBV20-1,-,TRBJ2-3,TGCAGTGCTAGTCCCGGGGCTAGAGATACGCAGTATTTT,CSASPGARDTQYF
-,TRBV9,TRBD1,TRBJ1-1,TGTGCCAGCAGCGTATGGGACAGCCAGAACACTGAAGCTTTCTTT,CASSVWDSQNTEAFF
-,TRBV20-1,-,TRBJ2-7,TGCAGTGCTCACCTCTCGGGTGAGCAGTACTTC,CSAHLSGEQYF
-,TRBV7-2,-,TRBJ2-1,TGTGCCAGCAGCTTAGGGGTGGGGGGATACAATGAGCAGTTCTTC,CASSLGVGGYNEQFF
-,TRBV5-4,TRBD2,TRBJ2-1,TGTGCCAGCAGCGAGACTAGCGGAGCACCGTCCGAGCAGTTCTTC,CASSETSGAPSEQFF
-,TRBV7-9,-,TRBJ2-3,TGTGCCAGCAGCCTCTGGACCAGCACAGATACGCAGTATTTT,CASSLWTSTDTQYF
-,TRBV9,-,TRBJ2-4,TGTGCCAGCAGCGTAGGGACACACTCAGCCAAAAACATTCAGTACTTC,CASSVGTHSAKNIQYF
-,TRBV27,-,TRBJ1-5,TGTGCCAGCAGTTTCTCCAGGGTAGGCAATCAGCCCCAGCATTTT,CASSFSRVGNQPQHF
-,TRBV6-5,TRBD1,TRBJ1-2,TGTGCCAGCAGTGACAGGGGTAACTATGGCTACACCTTC,CASSDRGNYGYTF
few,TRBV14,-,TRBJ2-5,TGTGCCAGCAGGGGGGAGGAGACCCAGTACTTC,CASRGEETQYF
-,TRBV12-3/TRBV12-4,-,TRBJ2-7,TGTGCCAGCAGATGGGCGGGTTACGAGCAGTACTTC,CASRWAGYEQYF
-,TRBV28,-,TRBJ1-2,TGTGCCAGCAGGGAACGGCAGGGCCCCTATGACTATGGCTACACCTTC,CASRERQGPYDYGYTF
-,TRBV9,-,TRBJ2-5,TGTGCCAGCAGCGTAGGGGACTCAGAGACCCAGTACTTC,CASSVGDSETQYF
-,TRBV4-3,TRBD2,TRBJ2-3,TGCGCCAGCAGCCGAGGCACTAGCGGGAGTGGGCCAGGTGCAGATACGCAGTATTTT,CASSRGTSGSGPGADTQYF
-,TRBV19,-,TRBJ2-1,TGTGCCATATCTGGGACTCGGTACAATGAGCAGTTCTTC,CAISGTRYNEQFF
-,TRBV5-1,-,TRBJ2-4,TGCGCCAGCAGCAGCGAACCCGGGTACATTCAGTACTTC,CASSSEPGYIQYF
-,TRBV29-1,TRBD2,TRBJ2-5,TGCAGCAGTGTAGCGGGAGCAACGGAGACCCAGTACTTC,CSSVAGATETQYF
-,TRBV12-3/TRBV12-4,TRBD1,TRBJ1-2,TGTGCCAGCAGTTTTGTAGGGGGCAATGGCTACACCTTC,CASSFVGGNGYTF
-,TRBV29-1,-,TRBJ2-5,TGCAGCTTAGAAGACCCCTACGGACGGGAGACCCAGTACTTC,CSLEDPYGRETQYF
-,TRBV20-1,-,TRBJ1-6,TGCAGTGCTAGAGTTAACCGGGACGGGTATAATTCACCCCTCCACTTT,CSARVNRDGYNSPLHF
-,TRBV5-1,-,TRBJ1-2,TGCGCCAGCAGGTTGATCGGGGGCACGGACTATGGCTACACCTTC,CASRLIGGTDYGYTF
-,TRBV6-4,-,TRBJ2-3,TGTGCCAGCAGTGAATGGCGGGACACAGATACGCAGTATTTT,CASSEWRDTDTQYF
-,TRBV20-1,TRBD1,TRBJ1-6,TGCAGTGCCCGGACAGGTTCGGGCCATAATTCACCCCTCCACTTT,CSARTGSGHNSPLHF
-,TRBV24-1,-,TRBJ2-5,TGTGCCACCGGAAAGGGGGGGAAAGAGACCCAGTACTTC,CATGKGGKETQYF
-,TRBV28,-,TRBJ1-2,TGTGCCAGCAGTGAGACACACGGTCACTATGGCTACGACACCTTC,CASSETHGHYGYDTF
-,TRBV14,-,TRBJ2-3,TGTGCCAGCAGCCACGGGAGCCTTGATACGCAGTATTTT,CASSHGSLDTQYF
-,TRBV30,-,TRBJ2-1,TGTGCCTGGAGTGGGGGGCCAAACAATGAGCAGTTCTTC,CAWSGGPNNEQFF
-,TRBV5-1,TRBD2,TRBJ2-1,TGCGCCAGCAGCTTAGCGGGGGAAGCTTTCAATGAGCAGTTCTTC,CASSLAGEAFNEQFF
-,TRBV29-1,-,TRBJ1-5,TGCAGCGCAAAGGAGGGGCATGATCAGCCCCAGCATTTT,CSAKEGHDQPQHF
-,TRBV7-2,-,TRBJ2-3,TGTGCCAGCAGCTTAGCACAGATAAACACAGATACGCAGTATTTT,CASSLAQINTDTQYF
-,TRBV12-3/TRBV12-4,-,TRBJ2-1,TGTGCCAGCAGGCGCCAGGGTGTGGATGAGCAGTTCTTC,CASRRQGVDEQFF
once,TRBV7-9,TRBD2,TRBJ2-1,TGTGCCAGCAGCTTAGACGGGACTAGGATCCATGAGCAGTTCTTC,CASSLDGTRIHEQFF
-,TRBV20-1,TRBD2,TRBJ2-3,TGCAGTGCTAGAAAACCTCCGGCGGGAGTAGATACGCAGTATTTT,CSARKPPAGVDTQYF
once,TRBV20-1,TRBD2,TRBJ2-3,TGCAGTGCTATCTTGGCGGGAGTCCCAGATACGCAGTATTTT,CSAILAGVPDTQYF
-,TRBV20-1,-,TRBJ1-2,TGCAGTGCTAGTATCCCCGAAGCGGACTATGGCTACACCTTC,CSASIPEADYGYTF
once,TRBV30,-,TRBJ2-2,TGTGCCTGGCAACGGGACCCGAACACCGGGGAGCTGTTTTTT,CAWQRDPNTGELFF
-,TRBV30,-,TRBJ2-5,TGTGCCTGGAGCTTAGGCAGGGGTGAGACCCAGTACTTC,CAWSLGRGETQYF
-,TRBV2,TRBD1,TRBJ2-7,TGTGCCAGCAGTGTTGACAGGGTTTACGAGCAGTACTTC,CASSVDRVYEQYF
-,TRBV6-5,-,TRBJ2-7,TGTGCCAGCAGTTACTCGAGGGGGTTCTACGAGCAGTACTTC,CASSYSRGFYEQYF
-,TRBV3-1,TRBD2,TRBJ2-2,TGTGCCAGCGAGCCAGCTAGCGGGGGATCCGGGGAGCTGTTTTTT,CASEPASGGSGELFF
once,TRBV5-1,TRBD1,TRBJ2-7,TGCGCCAGCAGCTGGATTGGGACAGGCAGCTACGAGCAGTACTTC,CASSWIGTGSYEQYF
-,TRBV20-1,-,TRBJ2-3,TGCAGTGCTAGAGGGGACAGCGGGGCTACAGATACGCAGTATTTT,CSARGDSGATDTQYF
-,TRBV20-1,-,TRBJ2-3,TGCAGTGCCACCCGACCGGGAATCACAGATACGCAGTATTTT,CSATRPGITDTQYF
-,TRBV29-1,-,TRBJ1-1,TGCAGCGTTTCGTGGGGTCTGAACACTGAAGCTTTCTTT,CSVSWGLNTEAFF
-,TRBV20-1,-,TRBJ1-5,TGCAGTGCTACACGGGGTAGACTGAATCAGCCCCAGCATTTT,CSATRGRLNQPQHF
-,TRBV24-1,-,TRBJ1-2,TGTGCCACCAGTGATAGCAGGGTCGGATATGGCTACACCTTC,CATSDSRVGYGYTF